Below, one T cell receptor beta chain is given with its context. Trimming cost V 2 bases and J 3 bases, with 8 bases left between them. This CDR3 is built from 14 residues. The germline V gene encodes CDR1 WNHNN and CDR2 SYGVQD (reference sequence). PCR used 60 Vbeta primers and 13 Jbeta primers. The repertoire was sequenced with immunoSEQ multiplex PCR; TCRdb's copy has only in-frame clones and lacks some. The data hold about 160,000 clones, with 82% observed a single time. The data stem from a study of cytomegalovirus exposure and HLA in healthy donors. The V gene is TRBV10-1, the J gene TRBJ1-5; tentatively, D is TRBD1 (6 bases). The sequenced sample was PBMCs. The TCR was taken from a girl aged 5-17 years in good health and CMV-seropositive. The CDR3 spells CASSETGINQPQHF. The DNA of the CDR3 is TGCGCCAGCAGTGAGACAGGGATCAATCAGCCCCAGCATTTT.